This entry concerns a single T cell receptor beta chain. The data were produced by immunoSEQ multiplex PCR, yet TCRdb's version contains in-frame clones alone and is incomplete. Seen here are about 240,000 clones, about 86% observed once, and the top ten hold 3% to 4%. This entry belongs to a study of blood T cell repertoires in COVID-19. This CDR3 spans 19 amino acids. The junction had 11 bases not matched to a gene; V was cut back by 1 base and J by 1 base. Per the germline V gene, CDR1 is SEHNR and CDR2 is FQNEAQ (reference sequence). This chain links TRBV7-9 with TRBJ2-1; 9 bases match TRBD2. This clonotype was obtained from a woman aged 40 to 50 with acute COVID-19. The specimen sequenced was PBMCs or T cells enriched from blood (not recorded which). The DNA for the CDR3 is TGTGCCAGCAGCTTAGTGGTATTAGCGGGAGTGGGGTCCTACAATGAGCAGTTCTTC. Protein: CASSLVVLAGVGSYNEQFF.